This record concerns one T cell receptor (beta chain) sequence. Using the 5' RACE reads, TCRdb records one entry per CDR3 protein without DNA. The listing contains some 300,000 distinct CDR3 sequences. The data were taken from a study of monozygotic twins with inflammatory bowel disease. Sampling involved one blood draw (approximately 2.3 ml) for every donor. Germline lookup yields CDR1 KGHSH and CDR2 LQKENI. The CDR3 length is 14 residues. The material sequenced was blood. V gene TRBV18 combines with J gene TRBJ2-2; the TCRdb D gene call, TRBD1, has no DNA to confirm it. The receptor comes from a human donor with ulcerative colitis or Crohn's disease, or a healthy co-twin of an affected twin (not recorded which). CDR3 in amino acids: CASSPPPEAGELFF.